This T cell receptor (beta chain) was captured in a study of early T cells in non-severe SARS-CoV-2 infection. Individual cDNA molecules received unique molecular identifiers during library preparation. Each CDR3 protein gets one entry after TCRdb re-called the 5' RACE reads with MiXCR. The repertoire holds about 110,000 distinct CDR3 sequences, 9.5% to 13% seen once, with 3.1% in the top ten. This clonotype has a count of ten or more. J gave up 4 bases and V 6 bases, and 12 bases lay outside the gene matches. CDR1 and CDR2 (germline): SEHNR, FQNEAQ (reference sequence). The CDR3 is 16 amino acids. The chain is built from TRBV7-9 and TRBJ2-3, with TRBD1 matching 8 bases. The receptor comes from an adult who was a healthcare worker with PCR-confirmed SARS-CoV-2 infection or an uninfected control (not recorded which). The source material was whole blood. In nucleotides, the CDR3 is TGTGCCAGCAGTTTATCGCCCGACAGGGGAGCAGATACGCAGTATTTT. It yields the protein CASSLSPDRGADTQYF.